The count of the clone carrying this T cell receptor beta chain is one. What it recognizes is unknown. The donors were members of the approximately 120-subject validation cohort (separate from the approximately 650-subject first cohort). These data originate in a study of cytomegalovirus exposure and HLA in healthy donors. Sequencing was performed with immunoSEQ multiplex PCR; in TCRdb, only in-frame clones are kept and a portion is missing. The sample consists of around 130,000 clones, about 90% of them appearing once. Findings and caveats of the study: Most TCR sequences were uncommon, yet certain public TCRs appeared in many donors. Per published reports, the classifier diagnosed cytomegalovirus status with high specificity and sensitivity. Subsequent analysis revealed that first-cohort TCR clusters tended to co-occur in the 120 or so validation repertoires.

In germline, CDR1 is SQVTM, CDR2 ANQGSEA. The CDR3 length is 14 residues. The V segment lost 3 bases and the J segment 4 bases; nucleotides outside the gene matches: 7. The sequenced material came from PBMCs. The TCR originated in a man younger than 40 in good health and CMV-seronegative. The chain links TRBV29-1 to TRBJ2-5; 8 bases agree with TRBD1. The CDR3 DNA sequence: TGCAGCGTTGATGGACCCAGGGGGCCAGAGACCCAGTACTTC. Protein: CSVDGPRGPETQYF.